This T cell receptor beta chain was documented in a study of cytomegalovirus exposure and HLA in healthy donors. General observations from the study: Certain sequence variants were highly shared and formed a cluster, and this cluster was likely a sequencing artifact. CMV serostatus stood as the only immune exposure information on hand.

Researchers ran the PCR with 60 Vbeta and 13 Jbeta primers. Profiling relied on immunoSEQ multiplex PCR, and the TCRdb table lists in-frame clones only, not all of them. The top ten hold 1.3% of the sample, which has under 150,000 clones, 73% seen once. CDR1 is MNHNS, CDR2 SASEGT, per germline. The junction had 8 bases not matched to a gene; V was cut back by 6 bases and J by 1 base. The CDR3 runs to 15 residues. Regarding this clone: Its antigen is not known.

This chain joins TRBV6-1 and TRBJ1-1; 7 positions agree with TRBD1. The sequenced sample consisted of PBMCs. The sequence was obtained from a woman aged 40 to 55 in good health and CMV-seronegative. CDR3 coding DNA: TGTGCCAGCAGCCCCCAGGGGACAGCGAACACTGAAGCTTTCTTT. Translated, it gives CASSPQGTANTEAFF.